Following are 30 T cell receptor beta chains from one sample sequenced in a study of blood T cells in healthy people across ages. The second PCR ran about 6 to 11 cycles with a sample-barcoded 5' primer and J-beta primers. TCRdb re-called the 5' RACE reads through MiXCR, storing one row per CDR3 protein. The sample shows more than 750,000 distinct CDR3 sequences, almost 30% of them seen only once. These data were also filed under a second study, of T cells of mothers and their children.

The sample was blood. Source of these receptors: a woman in her forties in good health.

In its sample, this clonotype was seen a few times. The rearrangement links TRBV2 to TRBJ2-1; D is perhaps TRBD1 (5 bases). Germline values: CDR1 SNHLY, CDR2 FYNNEI. The CDR3 is 10 amino acids. The V end was cut by 4 bases, the J end by 15 bases, with 10 bases between. The CDR3 DNA is TGTGCCAGCAGTGTTGGCAGGGCGTTCTTC. It specifies CASSVGRAFF.

The genes are TRBV4-3 and TRBJ2-3; possible D gene TRBD1, 6 bases. Germline values: CDR1 LGHNA, CDR2 YSLEER. Trimming removed 6 bases at V and 2 bases at J, with 15 bases between. The length of the CDR3 is 15 residues. CDR3 in DNA: TGCGCCAGCAGTCAGGACAGCTCTCACACAGATACGCAGTATTTT. Its translation is CASSQDSSHTDTQYF.

This rearrangement joins TRBV28 to TRBJ2-1; weak D call: TRBD2 (6 bases). Trimming cost V 5 bases and J 2 bases, with 16 bases left between them. Germline values: CDR1 MDHEN, CDR2 SYDVKM. This CDR3 spans 16 amino acids. The CDR3 sequence: CASSTSGTGTYNEQFF. CDR3 nucleotides: TGTGCCAGCAGTACTTCCGGGACTGGGACCTACAATGAGCAGTTCTTC.

V gene TRBV5-1 combines with J gene TRBJ1-1; D uncertain. CDR1 and CDR2 (germline): SGHRS, YFSETQ. The V end lost 0 bases, the J end lost 1 base, and 7 bases lay between the germline ends. The CDR3 extends over 14 amino acids. CDR3 protein: CASSLEDGNTEAFF. Written as DNA, the CDR3 is TGCGCCAGCAGCTTGGAGGACGGGAACACTGAAGCTTTCTTT.

To note about this clonotype: A junction end diverges from the germline sequence, so it may reflect a read error. The V call is TRBV24-1, the J call TRBJ2-1; 11 positions match TRBD2. Germline loops: CDR1 KGHDR, CDR2 SFDVKD. The CDR3 sequence is 18 residues long. CDR3 protein: CTTSETSGNLASGDEQFF. In nucleotides, the CDR3 is TGTACCACCAGTGAGACTAGCGGGAATCTGGCGTCAGGGGATGAGCAGTTCTTC.

This clonotype was seen a few times. The V gene is TRBV28, the J gene TRBJ2-7; a weak D match, TRBD2 (7 bases). This CDR3 has 15 amino acids. Germline V gene sequence: CDR1 MDHEN, CDR2 SYDVKM. V shed 2 bases and J shed 0 bases, with 11 bases lying between them. CDR3 bases: TGTGCCAGCAGTTTAGGGCGGGGGCCCTCCTACGAGCAGTACTTC. Translated, it gives CASSLGRGPSYEQYF. The complete variable domain, with remaining parts taken from reference TRBV28 and TRBJ2-7, reads DVKVTQSSRYLVKRTGEKVFLECVQDMDHENMFWYRQDPGLGLRLIYFSYDVKMKEKGDIPEGYSVSREKKERFSLILESASTNQTSMYLCASSLGRGPSYEQYFGPGTRLTVT.

This clonotype was seen only once. The rearrangement joins TRBV20-1 to TRBJ2-5, with TRBD1 matching over 7 bases. V dropped 4 bases and J dropped 1; count of bases not matched to a gene: 3. The CDR3 consists of 13 residues. The germline CDR1 and CDR2 sequences are DFQATT and SNEGSKA (reference sequence). The CDR3, as DNA: TGCAGTGCTACGGGGACAGTCCAAGAGACCCAGTACTTC. Amino acid sequence: CSATGTVQETQYF.

This clonotype showed up just a few times. The gene calls are TRBV5-1 and TRBJ2-7; D may be TRBD1 or TRBD2 (6 bases each). The V end lost 4 bases, the J end lost 2 bases, and 22 bases lay between the germline ends. The CDR3 has 17 amino acids. Germline V gives CDR1 SGHRS, CDR2 YFSETQ. The DNA for the CDR3 is TGCGCCAGCAGCCCCCGGGGGCGCGGGCAGGGCGCCTACGAGCAGTACTTC. Translating gives CASSPRGRGQGAYEQYF.

This clonotype has a count of ten or more. A read error may produce the germline difference seen at one junction end. This CDR3 reads CASSLWAALSHEQYF. The CDR3 nucleotides read TGTGCCAGCAGTTTATGGGCAGCGCTCTCCCACGAGCAGTACTTC. The chain uses TRBV12-3 or TRBV12-4 and TRBJ2-7; unclear D gene. The CDR3 loop spans 15 amino acids.

This clonotype has ten or more counts. The V and J genes are TRBV28 and TRBJ2-7; D not resolved. Trimming shortened V by 3 bases and J by 0 bases, and 12 bases separated the two germline ends. Germline V CDR1 and CDR2: MDHEN, SYDVKM. This CDR3 is built from 15 residues. CDR3 region: CASSFPHGSSYEQYF. The CDR3 DNA reads TGTGCCAGCAGTTTTCCCCACGGCAGCTCCTACGAGCAGTACTTC.

This clonotype has ten or more counts. V gene TRBV7-2 combines with J gene TRBJ2-3; possibly TRBD1 for D (6 bases). This CDR3 has 14 residues. Trimming took off 3 bases at V and 5 bases at J, with 12 bases between the two ends. Germline CDR1 reads SGHTA; CDR2 reads FQGNSA. The CDR3 here is CASSFVPGEDTQYF. For the CDR3, the DNA is TGTGCCAGCAGCTTCGTTCCAGGGGAAGATACGCAGTATTTT.

About this clonotype itself: This could be a read error, since a much larger clone is one nucleotide away. The rearrangement links TRBV5-1 to TRBJ2-1; 8 nucleotides align to TRBD1. V was pared by 0 bases and J by 6 bases, with 5 bases of the junction left unmatched. The germline gives CDR1 SGHRS, CDR2 YFSETQ. The CDR3 is 15 residues long. The CDR3, as DNA: TGCGCCAGCAGCTTGGATGCCAGGGGGCTCAATGAGCAGTTCTTC. It codes for CASSLDARGLNEQFF.

The CDR3 nucleotides read TGTGCCAGCAGTTACTCGACAGACACTGAAGCTTTCTTT. Translating it yields CASSYSTDTEAFF. The genes are TRBV6-5 and TRBJ1-1; D possibly corresponds to TRBD1 (5 bases). Germline V CDR1 and CDR2: MNHEY, SVGAGI. V lost 0 bases and J lost 3, with 5 bases in between. This CDR3 comprises 13 residues.

The chain combines TRBV3-1 with TRBJ2-7; D might be TRBD2 (5 bases). V was pared by 1 base and J by 3 bases, with 10 bases between. Germline V lookup: CDR1 LGHDT, CDR2 YNNKEL (reference sequence). This CDR3 region has 14 residues. The CDR3, as DNA: TGTGCCAGCAGCCAAGCTACCGGGGTCTACGAGCAGTACTTC. Its translation: CASSQATGVYEQYF.

This clonotype has more than one count but fewer than ten. V is TRBV20-1 and J is TRBJ1-4; weak D call: TRBD1 (6 bases). Trimming shortened V by 6 bases and J by 7 bases, and 18 bases separated the two germline ends. Per germline, CDR1 DFQATT and CDR2 SNEGSKA (reference sequence). The CDR3 sequence is 14 residues long. The CDR3 sequence: CSARSGTPVEKLFF. Here the CDR3 DNA reads TGCAGTGCGAGGTCCGGGACACCTGTTGAAAAACTGTTTTTT.

V gene TRBV5-1 combines with J gene TRBJ2-2, with unresolved D. Trimming removed 0 bases from V and 0 bases from J, with 9 bases in between. Germline CDR1 and CDR2: SGHRS and YFSETQ. This CDR3 is 16 amino acids long. CDR3 sequence reads: CASSLEFAANTGELFF. The CDR3 DNA is TGCGCCAGCAGCTTGGAATTTGCAGCGAACACCGGGGAGCTGTTTTTT.

This clonotype was recorded a few times. The chain joins TRBV7-2 to TRBJ2-7; a weak D match, TRBD1 (6 bases). Germline V gene data show CDR1 as SGHTA and CDR2 as FQGNSA. Trimming stripped 5 bases from V and 0 bases from J, with 14 bases between. There are 15 residues in the CDR3. The CDR3 region is CASSPMTGHSYEQYF. The DNA for the CDR3 is TGTGCCAGCAGCCCGATGACGGGACACTCCTACGAGCAGTACTTC.

The sample holds a few counts of this clonotype. CDR3: CASSLSAGTGGYNEQFF. The CDR3 DNA sequence: TGTGCCAGCAGCCTATCGGCCGGGACAGGGGGTTACAATGAGCAGTTCTTC. This chain uses TRBV7-2 with TRBJ2-1, with 11 bases aligning to TRBD1. The germline CDR1 and CDR2 sequences are SGHTA and FQGNSA. The CDR3 runs to 17 residues. Unmatched junction bases numbered 10, after V lost 5 bases and J lost 4 bases. Supplemented by reference TRBV7-2 and TRBJ2-1, the full variable domain reads GAGVSQSPSNKVTEKGKDVELRCDPISGHTALYWYRQSLGQGLEFLIYFQGNSAPDKSGLPSDRFSAERTGGSVSTLTIQRTQQEDSAVYLCASSLSAGTGGYNEQFFGPGTRLTVL.

The chain recombines TRBV5-1 with TRBJ2-1; TRBD2 matches 9 bases. This CDR3 contains 16 residues. Per germline, CDR1 SGHRS and CDR2 YFSETQ. V shed 1 base and J 7 bases; nucleotides not matched to a gene: 9. The CDR3 coding sequence is TGCGCCAGCAGCTTGCTGGCGGGGGGGCCACGGAATGAGCAGTTCTTC. Translated, it gives CASSLLAGGPRNEQFF.

A note on this clonotype: Possible read error: a much larger clone is one base away. The chain combines TRBV7-2 with TRBJ2-7; TRBD1 is a possible D gene (6 bases). This CDR3 contains 12 residues. Trimming cost V 5 bases and J 6 bases, with 11 bases left between them. CDR1 and CDR2 (germline): SGHTA, FQGNSA. This chain's CDR3 is CASSRGQTEQYF. As DNA, the CDR3 is TGTGCCAGCAGCCGCGGACAGACCGAGCAGTACTTC. The variable domain in full, with the rest retrieved from reference TRBV7-2 and TRBJ2-7, is GAGVSQSPSNKVTEKGKDVELRCDPISGHTALYWYRQSLGQGLEFLIYFQGNSAPDKSGLPSDRFSAERTGGSVSTLTIQRTQQEDSAVYLCASSRGQTEQYFGPGTRLTVT.

The rearrangement links TRBV20-1 to TRBJ1-1; 9 bases map to TRBD1. The trim removed 2 bases at V and 0 bases at J, leaving 7 bases unmatched. Germline CDR1 reads DFQATT; CDR2 reads SNEGSKA (reference sequence). This CDR3 is 16 amino acids long. The DNA of the CDR3 is TGCAGTGCTAGACGCTACAGGGGGCGAATGAACACTGAAGCTTTCTTT. Residues: CSARRYRGRMNTEAFF.

A word on this clonotype: This may arise from a read error, as a much more abundant clone is one base away. The chain carries TRBV29-1 and TRBJ1-2; D gene ambiguous. The CDR3 spans 15 residues. Germline lookup yields CDR1 SQVTM and CDR2 ANQGSEA. Between the trimmed V and J ends, which lost 1 base and 6 bases, there was a span of 18 bases. The CDR3 sequence is CSVEGPGRQPHGYTF. CDR3 in DNA: TGCAGCGTTGAAGGTCCCGGGCGGCAGCCCCATGGCTACACCTTC. Full variable domain (remainder filled in from reference TRBV29-1 and TRBJ1-2): SAVISQKPSRDICQRGTSLTIQCQVDSQVTMMFWYRQQPGQSLTLIATANQGSEATYESGFVIDKFPISRPNLTFSTLTVSNMSPEDSSIYLCSVEGPGRQPHGYTFGSGTRLTVV.

The V call is TRBV29-1, the J call TRBJ2-2; D is perhaps TRBD2 (6 bases). The CDR3 has 12 residues. Deletions cut 7 bases from V and 7 bases from J, with 13 bases between. Germline V gene lookup returns CDR1 SQVTM and CDR2 ANQGSEA. The CDR3 sequence is CSAGGSGGELFF. CDR3 in DNA: TGCAGCGCTGGAGGGTCGGGCGGGGAGCTGTTTTTT.

This clonotype was counted at least ten times. The rearrangement joins TRBV7-8 to TRBJ2-1, with 11 bases identical to TRBD1. Germline V CDR1 and CDR2: SGHVS, FQNEAQ. Unmatched junction bases numbered 10, after V lost 0 bases and J lost 15 bases. There are 15 residues in the CDR3. The CDR3 region has the DNA TGTGCCAGCAGCTTAGCGTACGGACAGGGGGCTCAGGTGTTCTTC. Protein sequence: CASSLAYGQGAQVFF.

This clonotype showed up just a few times. The gene calls are TRBV5-1 and TRBJ2-7; 8 nucleotides align to TRBD1. The V gene end was trimmed by 1 base and the J gene end by 5 bases; junction bases not matched to a gene: 5. The CDR3 consists of 14 residues. Germline assignment: CDR1 SGHRS and CDR2 YFSETQ. The CDR3 here is CASSLRTGMDEQYF. The DNA of the CDR3 is TGCGCCAGCAGCTTGAGGACAGGGATGGACGAGCAGTACTTC.

This clonotype was counted many times. In DNA, the CDR3 is TGTGCCAGCAGCTCTTCGACAGGGGGGAGCAATGGGGGCTACACCTTC. Encoded protein: CASSSSTGGSNGGYTF. The chain uses TRBV7-3 and TRBJ1-2; 9 positions match TRBD1. From germline, CDR1 is SGHTA and CDR2 FQGTGA. V trimming: 4 bases; J trimming: 8 bases; junction bases outside the gene matches: 14. This CDR3 region has 16 residues.

The chain couples TRBV6-1 to TRBJ1-6, with D possibly being TRBD1 (6 bases). Trimming shortened V by 6 bases and J by 8 bases, and 26 bases separated the two germline ends. This CDR3 has 18 amino acids. Germline CDR1 and CDR2: MNHNS and SASEGT. CDR3: CASRSPPSTGSGDSPLHF. In DNA, the CDR3 is TGTGCCAGCAGATCCCCTCCTTCCACAGGGAGTGGTGATTCACCCCTCCACTTT.

Worth noting for this clonotype: One end of the junction varies from germline; a read error may be responsible. The V and J genes are TRBV28 and TRBJ2-4, with a tentative D call TRBD2 (5 bases). Germline lookup yields CDR1 MDHEN and CDR2 SYDVKM. This CDR3 spans 14 amino acids. CDR3 in amino acids: CASSLYPGENIRYF. The DNA of the CDR3 is TGTGCCAGCAGTTTATATCCCGGGGAAAACATTCGGTACTTC.

With respect to this clonotype: At one end, the junction sequence differs from germline, possibly due to a read error. CDR3: CAGSLGGIAKNIQYF. CDR3 coding DNA: TGTGCCGGCAGCCTGGGAGGGATAGCCAAAAACATTCAGTACTTC. The V gene is TRBV14, the J gene TRBJ2-4; TRBD2 matches at 7 bases. Germline V gives CDR1 SGHDN, CDR2 FVKESK. The CDR3 length is 15 residues. The variable domain in full, with the rest retrieved from reference TRBV14 and TRBJ2-4, is EAGVTQFPSHSVIEKGQTVTLRCDPISGHDNLYWYRRVMGKEIKFLLHFVKESKQDESGMPNNRFLAERTGGTYSTLKVQPAELEDSGVYFCAGSLGGIAKNIQYFGAGTRLSVL.

There are a few counts of this clonotype. CDR3 amino acids: CASSLDTEAGYEQYF. The CDR3 nucleotides read TGCGCCAGCAGCTTGGACACCGAAGCCGGCTACGAGCAGTACTTC. The V call is TRBV5-1, the J call TRBJ2-5, with D unresolved. The tail of the sequence fits TRBJ2-7 better, so the J call may be wrong. Per germline, CDR1 SGHRS and CDR2 YFSETQ. This CDR3 is 15 amino acids long.